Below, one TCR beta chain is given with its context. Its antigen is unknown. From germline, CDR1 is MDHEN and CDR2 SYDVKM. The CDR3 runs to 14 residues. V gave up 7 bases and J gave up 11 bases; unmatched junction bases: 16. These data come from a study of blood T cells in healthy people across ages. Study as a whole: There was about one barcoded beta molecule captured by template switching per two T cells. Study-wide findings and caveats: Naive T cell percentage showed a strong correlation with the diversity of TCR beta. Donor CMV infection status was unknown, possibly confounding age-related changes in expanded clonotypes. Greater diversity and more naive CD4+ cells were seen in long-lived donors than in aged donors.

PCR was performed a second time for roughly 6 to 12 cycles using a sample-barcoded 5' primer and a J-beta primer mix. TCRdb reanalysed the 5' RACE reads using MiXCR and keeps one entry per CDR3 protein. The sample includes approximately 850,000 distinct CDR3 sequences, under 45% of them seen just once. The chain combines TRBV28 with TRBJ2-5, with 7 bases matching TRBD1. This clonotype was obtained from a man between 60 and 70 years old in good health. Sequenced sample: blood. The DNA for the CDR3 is TGTGCCAGCAAGGATTGGCAGGGGGAGTACGAACAGTACTTC. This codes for CASKDWQGEYEQYF.